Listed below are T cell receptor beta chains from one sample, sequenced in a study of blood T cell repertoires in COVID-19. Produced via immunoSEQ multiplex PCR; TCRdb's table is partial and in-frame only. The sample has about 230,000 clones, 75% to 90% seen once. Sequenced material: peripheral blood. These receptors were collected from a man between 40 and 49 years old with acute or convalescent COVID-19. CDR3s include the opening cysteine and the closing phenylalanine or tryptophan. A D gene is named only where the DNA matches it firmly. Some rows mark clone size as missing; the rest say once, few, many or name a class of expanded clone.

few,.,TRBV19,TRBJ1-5,TGTGCTACACAAGGAGGGTCGTCAGGTCAGCCCCAGCATTTT,CATQGGSSGQPQHF
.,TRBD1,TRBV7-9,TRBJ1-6,TGTGCCAGCAGCCTTGGGACAGGGGGCCTTGTTTCACCCCTCCACTTT,CASSLGTGGLVSPLHF
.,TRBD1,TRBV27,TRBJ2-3,TGTGCCAGCAGCCACCCGACAGGGGCAGATACGCAGTATTTT,CASSHPTGADTQYF
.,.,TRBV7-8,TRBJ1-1,TGTGCCAGCAGCTATGACAGGAACACTGAAGCTTTCTTT,CASSYDRNTEAFF
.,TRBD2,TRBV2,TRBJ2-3,TGTGCCAGCAGTCTTCTTGCGGGAGACACAGATACGCAGTATTTT,CASSLLAGDTDTQYF
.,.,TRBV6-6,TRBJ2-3,TGTGCCAGCAGTTCACCGGACAGTCTCACAGATACGCAGTATTTT,CASSSPDSLTDTQYF
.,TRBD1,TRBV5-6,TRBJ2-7,TGTGCCAGCAGCTTGCTTCCCGGGACAGACTCAGGGGGCTACGAGCAGTACTTC,CASSLLPGTDSGGYEQYF
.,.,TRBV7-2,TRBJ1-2,TGTGCCAGCAGCTCCGCAGGGGCCGCCTATGGCTACACCTTC,CASSSAGAAYGYTF
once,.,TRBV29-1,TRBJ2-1,TGCAGCGTATCAGACTACAATGAGCAGTTCTTC,CSVSDYNEQFF
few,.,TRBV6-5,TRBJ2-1,TGTGCCAGCAAGCAGGGAGGAAGCTCCTACAATGAGCAGTTCTTC,CASKQGGSSYNEQFF
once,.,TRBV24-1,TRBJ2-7,TGTGCCACCAGTGATTTGGCGGCAGATAGCTCCTACGAGCAGTACTTC,CATSDLAADSSYEQYF
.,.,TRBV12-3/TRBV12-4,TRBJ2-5,TGTGCCAGCAGCTTTAGGAGAGGGGAGACCCAGTACTTC,CASSFRRGETQYF
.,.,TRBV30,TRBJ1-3,TGTGCCTGGTGGGCCAAAAACGGAAACACCATATATTTT,CAWWAKNGNTIYF
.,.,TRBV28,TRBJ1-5,TGTGCCAGCAGTCCCACCGGGGGGCGCAATCAGCCCCAGCATTTT,CASSPTGGRNQPQHF
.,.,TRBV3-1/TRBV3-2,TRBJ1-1,TGTGCCAGCAGCCAAGTGAGGACTGAAGCTTTCTTT,CASSQVRTEAFF
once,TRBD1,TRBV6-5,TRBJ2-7,TGTGCCAGCACCGAGGCGGGACAGGGTATCTACGAGCAGTACTTC,CASTEAGQGIYEQYF
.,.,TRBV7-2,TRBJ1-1,TGTGCCAGCAGGTCTGACATCCCAAACACTGAAGCTTTCTTT,CASRSDIPNTEAFF
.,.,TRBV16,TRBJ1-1,TGTGCCAGCGATGCGCGGGGGAACACTGAAGCTTTCTTT,CASDARGNTEAFF